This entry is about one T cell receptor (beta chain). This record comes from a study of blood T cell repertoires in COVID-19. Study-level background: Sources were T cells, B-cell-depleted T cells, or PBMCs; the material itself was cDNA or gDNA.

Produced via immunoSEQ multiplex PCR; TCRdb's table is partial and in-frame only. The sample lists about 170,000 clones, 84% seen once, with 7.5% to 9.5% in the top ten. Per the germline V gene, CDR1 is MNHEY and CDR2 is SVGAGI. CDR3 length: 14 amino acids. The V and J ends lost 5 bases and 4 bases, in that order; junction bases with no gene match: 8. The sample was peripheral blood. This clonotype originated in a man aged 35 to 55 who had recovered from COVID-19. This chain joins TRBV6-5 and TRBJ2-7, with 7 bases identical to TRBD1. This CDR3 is CASSTSDRSYEQYF. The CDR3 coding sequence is TGTGCCAGCAGTACCTCGGACAGGTCGTACGAGCAGTACTTC.